A single sample is the source of the 2 T cell receptor beta chains below, sequenced in a study of cytomegalovirus exposure and HLA in healthy donors. The assay was immunoSEQ multiplex PCR, and TCRdb's table has in-frame clones only and misses some. The sample includes 90,000 to 120,000 clones, roughly 88% of them seen just once. The source material was PBMCs. The receptors here all came from a woman in her late teens or twenties in good health and CMV-seronegative.

V and J are TRBV27 and TRBJ2-7, with 8 nucleotides matching TRBD1. Germline lookup yields CDR1 MNHEY and CDR2 SMNVEV (reference sequence). This CDR3 spans 15 amino acids. V lost 2 bases and J lost 2; bases outside the gene matches: 5. The CDR3 DNA follows: TGTGCCAGCAGTTTAGGACAGGGAGGTCCCTACGAGCAGTACTTC. Protein product: CASSLGQGGPYEQYF.

DNA of the CDR3: TGTGCCAGCAGCTTACGGGGACTTGTGCGGGAAGCTTTCTTT. It is translated as CASSLRGLVREAFF. V and J are TRBV13 and TRBJ1-1, with a possible D match to TRBD1 (5 bases). From germline, CDR1 is PRHDT and CDR2 FYEKMQ (reference sequence). The V end was cut by 2 bases, the J end by 8 bases, with 15 bases between. The CDR3 has 14 residues.